Following are 13 T cell receptor beta chains from one sample sequenced in a study of T cells in localized non-small cell lung cancer. Using immunoSEQ multiplex PCR, the repertoire was profiled, and TCRdb retains in-frame clones only, with some absent. The table includes 20,000 to 30,000 clones, 70% to 90% detected once. This material consisted of peripheral blood, taken before any cancer treatment. The receptor set was obtained from a female donor older than 55 with stage I lung adenocarcinoma.

This clone was seen once. CDR3 protein: CASSLGTGVAAQHF. For the CDR3, the DNA is TGTGCCAGCAGCCTGGGGACAGGGGTGGCGGCCCAGCATTTT. The chain combines TRBV5-6 with TRBJ1-5, with 10 bases fitting TRBD1. Germline values: CDR1 SGHDT, CDR2 YYEEEE. The length of the CDR3 is 14 residues. Losses at the gene ends were 4 bases for V and 11 bases for J; bases not matched to a gene: 9.

The chain uses TRBV6-1 and TRBJ2-2; TRBD1 agrees at 7 bases. The junction had 5 bases not matched to a gene; V was cut back by 2 bases and J by 2 bases. Germline V gene sequence: CDR1 MNHNS, CDR2 SASEGT. The CDR3 has 16 amino acids. CDR3 sequence reads: CASSEPGTVNTGELFF. CDR3 sequence (DNA): TGTGCCAGCAGTGAACCTGGGACAGTAAACACCGGGGAGCTGTTTTTT.

This clone was counted between two and nine times. J is TRBJ1-5 and V is TRBV19; D is ambiguous. Looked up from germline, CDR1 is LNHDA and CDR2 is SQIVND (reference sequence). V was shortened by 3 bases and J by 1 base, with 10 bases between the two germline ends. The CDR3 spans 15 residues. The CDR3: CASSIFLRSNQPQHF. The CDR3, as DNA: TGTGCCAGTAGTATCTTCTTGAGGAGCAATCAGCCCCAGCATTTT.

The V gene is TRBV11-3, the J gene TRBJ2-1; the match to TRBD2 covers 8 bases. The CDR3 sequence is 15 residues long. The germline V gene has CDR1 SGHNT and CDR2 YENEEA. Losses at the gene ends were 6 bases for V and 5 bases for J; bases not matched to a gene: 9. The CDR3 sequence is CASRPSGSSDNEQFF. For the CDR3, the DNA is TGTGCCAGCAGGCCCAGCGGGAGCTCGGACAATGAGCAGTTCTTC.

This rearrangement joins TRBV5-1 to TRBJ2-5; a weak D match, TRBD2 (6 bases). Trimming took 3 bases from V and 1 from J, leaving 10 bases between them. This CDR3 is built from 14 residues. Germline assignment: CDR1 SGHRS and CDR2 YFSETQ. The CDR3 coding sequence is TGCGCCAGCAGCTCGGAGGGACCCCAAGAGACCCAGTACTTC. Its protein is CASSSEGPQETQYF.

The V call is TRBV27, the J call TRBJ2-3, with no clear D. There are 13 residues in the CDR3. The ends were cut back, 4 bases at V and 2 bases at J, with 7 bases in the middle. The germline V gene encodes CDR1 MNHEY and CDR2 SMNVEV (reference sequence). CDR3 protein: CASSYGITDTQYF. The CDR3 coding sequence is TGTGCCAGCAGTTATGGGATCACAGATACGCAGTATTTT.

This clone turned up a few times. The gene calls are TRBV11-2 and TRBJ2-5; the D gene could be TRBD1 or TRBD2 (6 bases each). There are 15 residues in the CDR3. Germline assignment: CDR1 SGHAT and CDR2 FQNNGV. Trimming stripped 1 base from V and 3 bases from J, with 12 bases between. The CDR3 DNA reads as TGTGCCAGCAGCTTAGGCATAAGGGGGGAAGAGACCCAGTACTTC. Encoded protein: CASSLGIRGEETQYF.

The V call is TRBV2, the J call TRBJ2-7; D is unresolved. The CDR3 length is 13 residues. Trimming pared 4 bases from V and 3 bases from J, leaving 10 bases between. Germline CDR1 and CDR2: SNHLY and FYNNEI. The CDR3 is CASSGRINYEQYF. CDR3 nucleotides: TGTGCCAGCAGTGGCAGGATCAACTACGAGCAGTACTTC.

The chain couples TRBV7-9 to TRBJ2-7; D is undetermined. Germline CDR1 and CDR2: SEHNR and FQNEAQ (reference sequence). The CDR3 is 16 amino acids. Deletions cut 0 bases from V and 5 bases from J, with 17 bases between. The CDR3, as DNA: TGTGCCAGCAGCTTAGCCCGAGGCAGTTTAAGGAACGAGCAGTACTTC. This gives the protein CASSLARGSLRNEQYF.

The chain uses TRBV30 and TRBJ1-3, with D uncertain. The length of the CDR3 is 11 residues. Germline values: CDR1 GTSNPN, CDR2 SVGIG (reference sequence). V was cut by 3 bases and J by 5 bases, with 5 bases left in between. The CDR3 DNA reads as TGTGCCTGGAGCGATAGAAACACCATATATTTT. The encoded protein is CAWSDRNTIYF.

The V call is TRBV18, the J call TRBJ1-6; 7 bases map to TRBD1. This CDR3 region has 15 residues. The V and J ends lost 3 bases and 7 bases, in that order; junction bases with no gene match: 6. The germline V gene has CDR1 KGHSH and CDR2 LQKENI. CDR3 residues: CASSPTGTGNSPLHF. CDR3 nucleotide sequence: TGTGCCAGCTCACCGACAGGGACTGGGAATTCACCCCTCCACTTT.

The chain links TRBV11-3 to TRBJ1-4, with no clear D. The germline V and J ends were trimmed by 5 bases and 0 bases, with 10 bases remaining between them. The CDR3 totals 15 residues. The germline V gene has CDR1 SGHNT and CDR2 YENEEA. The CDR3 sequence is CASSATGSTNEKLFF. The CDR3 region has the DNA TGTGCCAGCAGCGCTACGGGGTCAACTAATGAAAAACTGTTTTTT. The variable domain in full, with the rest retrieved from reference TRBV11-3 and TRBJ1-4, is EAGVVQSPRYKIIEKKQPVAFWCNPISGHNTLYWYLQNLGQGPELLIRYENEEAVDDSQLPKDRFSAERLKGVDSTLKIQPAELGDSAVYLCASSATGSTNEKLFFGSGTQLSVL.

The chain uses TRBV5-1 and TRBJ2-1, with TRBD2 as a possible D gene (6 bases). CDR1 SGHRS and CDR2 YFSETQ come from the germline V gene. Trimming removed 4 bases from V and 3 bases from J, with 17 bases in between. This CDR3 region has 16 residues. The CDR3 protein is CASSHTGTLNYNEQFF. Here the CDR3 DNA reads TGCGCCAGCAGCCATACCGGGACTCTTAACTACAATGAGCAGTTCTTC.